The clone carrying this T cell receptor beta chain was observed once. As yet, its antigen is unknown. This CDR3 is 13 amino acids long. Per the germline V gene, CDR1 is SQVTM and CDR2 is ANQGSEA. Trimming stripped 3 bases from V and 6 bases from J, with 14 bases between. These data belong to a study of cytomegalovirus exposure and HLA in healthy donors. The study's findings and limits: About 90% or about 30% of the time was how often most TCR beta V segments were productive, according to an earlier analysis. TCR beta V- and J-gene trimming was later associated with a missense DCLRE1C variant. In vitro, three CMV-associated chains proved specific for CMV antigens.

13 Jbeta primers and 60 Vbeta primers were used for the PCR. Sequencing was performed with immunoSEQ multiplex PCR; in TCRdb, only in-frame clones are kept and a portion is missing. The table shows some 270,000 clones, with over 90% occurring only once. The source is a girl aged 2-9 years in good health and CMV-seronegative. The chain carries TRBV29-1 and TRBJ1-2, with D perhaps matching TRBD1 (5 bases). The sample comprised PBMCs. CDR3 sequence (DNA): TGCAGCGTTGAGCGGGGCAGGGAGGATGGCTACACCTTC. It specifies CSVERGREDGYTF.